This passage covers 2 T cell receptor beta chains from one sample sequenced in a study of blood T cells in healthy people across ages. Together with a sample-barcoded 5' primer, a J-beta primer mix was included in a second PCR lasting about 7 to 12 cycles. TCRdb re-analysed the 5' RACE reads in MiXCR, keeping a single row per CDR3 protein. The sample lists 700,000 to 900,000 distinct CDR3 sequences; 40% to 65% were seen once. The sequenced sample consisted of blood. These receptors were obtained from an elderly man in good health.

The chain uses TRBV4-1 and TRBJ2-4; D not resolved. The J call may be in error: the DNA end matches TRBJ2-7 better. The CDR3 spans 15 residues. Germline loops: CDR1 MGHRA, CDR2 YSYEKL. The CDR3 DNA is TGCGCCAGCAGCCAAGAAGGGCTGGATTCCTACGAGCAGTACTTC. It is translated as CASSQEGLDSYEQYF.

This clonotype was recorded a few times. The chain joins TRBV7-6 to TRBJ2-3; the D gene is possibly TRBD2 (6 bases). The CDR3 has 15 amino acids. Germline loops: CDR1 SGHVS, CDR2 FNYEAQ. V shed 6 bases and J shed 2 bases, with 15 bases lying between them. This CDR3 is CASRKGWDSTDTQYF. CDR3 DNA sequence: TGTGCCAGCAGGAAGGGGTGGGACTCCACAGATACGCAGTATTTT.